This TCR beta chain was obtained from a study of blood T cell repertoires in COVID-19. Study as a whole: The United States, Italy and Spain were the sources of the acute and convalescent COVID-19 samples.

Patients from Seattle were sampled longitudinally, starting during active infection. Produced via immunoSEQ multiplex PCR; TCRdb's table is partial and in-frame only. Here the sample spans more than 200,000 clones, roughly four fifths being singletons. The V end was cut by 3 bases, the J end by 7 bases, with 10 bases between. Germline V lookup: CDR1 DFQATT, CDR2 SNEGSKA (reference sequence). CDR3 size: 11 residues. The TCR originated in an elderly woman with COVID-19, enrolled during active disease. Sequencing input: peripheral blood. This chain links TRBV20-1 with TRBJ2-7; D is possibly TRBD2 (5 bases). The CDR3: CSARTSGEQYF. CDR3 sequence (DNA): TGCAGTGCTAGGACGTCGGGGGAGCAGTACTTC.